This T cell receptor (beta chain) was captured in a study of blood T cell repertoires in COVID-19. Per the germline V gene, CDR1 is DFQATT and CDR2 is SNEGSKA (reference sequence). The CDR3 length is 11 residues. The table came from immunoSEQ multiplex PCR; TCRdb's copy has only in-frame clones and leaves some out. In the table there are a few hundred thousand clones, 89% of which are singletons. Source material: peripheral blood. The chain links TRBV20-1 to TRBJ1-1; D possibly corresponds to TRBD1 (6 bases). The sequence was obtained from a woman between 40 and 50 years old who had recovered from COVID-19. CDR3 sequence: CRAQGHTEAFF. CDR3 coding DNA: TGCAGAGCCCAGGGGCACACTGAAGCTTTCTTT.